This TCR beta chain was obtained from a study of blood T cell repertoires in COVID-19. Per the original data handling: By means of reference gene primer amplification, nucleated cell counts were estimated. Assay: immunoSEQ multiplex PCR; the TCRdb copy retains only in-frame clones and omits some. The D gene and trimming were derived from the DNA, and the V and J assignments and clone size from that table. The profile shows about 120,000 clones, around nine tenths of them singletons. V was trimmed by 3 bases and J by 0 bases, leaving 11 bases between them. This CDR3 comprises 16 residues. Germline assignment: CDR1 KGHDR and CDR2 SFDVKD.

The rearrangement links TRBV24-1 to TRBJ2-1; maybe TRBD2 (6 bases). The source material was peripheral blood. The receptor was derived from a human donor with active COVID-19. The donor label of this sample is uncertain. The CDR3 region is CATSDPKGGSYNEQFF. The CDR3 coding sequence is TGTGCCACCAGTGATCCAAAGGGAGGCTCCTACAATGAGCAGTTCTTC.